These 4 T cell receptor beta chains came from one sample sequenced in a study of blood T cells in healthy people across ages. Sample-barcoded 5' priming and a J-beta primer mix drove a second PCR of 7 to 11 cycles. TCRdb reprocessed the 5' RACE reads with MiXCR, giving one entry per CDR3 protein. The table lists 1,300,000 or so distinct CDR3 sequences, approximately 59% of them singletons. The sample taken for sequencing was blood. These receptor sequences come from a man aged 18 to 35 in good health.

Details on this clonotype: The junction differs from germline at one of its ends, possibly a read error. The chain has TRBV18 and TRBJ2-7; D possibly corresponds to TRBD1 (6 bases). CDR1 is KGHSH and CDR2 is LQKENI in the germline V gene. The CDR3 loop spans 14 amino acids. The CDR3 sequence: CASPPVGTTYEQYF. In DNA, the CDR3 is TGTGCCAGCCCACCGGTGGGGACAACCTACGAGCAGTACTTC.

V gene TRBV20-1 combines with J gene TRBJ1-1; possible D gene TRBD1, 6 bases. V was shortened by 3 bases and J by 0 bases, with 11 bases between the two germline ends. CDR1 DFQATT and CDR2 SNEGSKA come from the germline V gene (reference sequence). CDR3 size: 14 residues. The CDR3 loop is CSAREQGVNTEAFF. The CDR3 DNA is TGCAGTGCTAGGGAACAGGGCGTGAACACTGAAGCTTTCTTT.

The CDR3 protein is CAISESGPPGEQYF. The CDR3 DNA sequence: TGTGCCATCAGTGAGTCCGGCCCTCCGGGCGAGCAGTACTTC. The chain couples TRBV10-3 to TRBJ2-5; D remains ambiguous. The better agreement between TRBJ2-7 and the DNA end casts doubt on the J call. CDR1 ENHRY and CDR2 SYGVKD come from the germline V gene. CDR3 length: 14 amino acids.

This clonotype was counted a single time. The V gene is TRBV10-3, the J gene TRBJ2-1, with 9 bases lining up with TRBD2. This CDR3 has 15 residues. J was trimmed by 4 bases and V by 6 bases; bases with no gene match: 7. CDR1 and CDR2 (germline): ENHRY, SYGVKD. CDR3 loop: CAIRDQAGGYNEQFF. The CDR3 DNA follows: TGTGCCATCAGGGACCAAGCGGGGGGATACAATGAGCAGTTCTTC.